What follows describes a single T cell receptor beta chain. Authors' methods: Amplification of reference gene primers was used by the study to estimate nucleated cell counts. Generated by immunoSEQ multiplex PCR, the TCRdb table keeps only in-frame clones and is missing some. V and J calls and clone size are those listed in that table; D and trimming were worked out from the DNA. The sample yields about 200,000 clones, 82% seen once. Germline CDR1 reads SGDLS; CDR2 reads YYNGEE. The CDR3 consists of 14 residues. Unmatched junction bases numbered 3, after V lost 3 bases and J lost 3 bases. This sample stems from a study of blood T cell repertoires in COVID-19. Study details: Acute and convalescent COVID-19 specimens originated in the United States, Italy and Spain. PBMCs, B-cell-depleted T cells, or T cells provided the cDNA or gDNA that made up the material.

The sequence came from a human donor with acute or convalescent COVID-19. The donor label of this sample is uncertain. V is TRBV9 and J is TRBJ2-7, with TRBD1 matching 10 bases. Specimen: peripheral blood. The CDR3 nucleotides read TGTGCCAGCAGCGATGGACAGGGGGACTACGAGCAGTACTTC. Protein sequence: CASSDGQGDYEQYF. The variable domain in full, with the rest retrieved from reference TRBV9 and TRBJ2-7, is DSGVTQTPKHLITATGQRVTLRCSPRSGDLSVYWYQQSLDQGLQFLIQYYNGEERAKGNILERFSAQQFPDLHSELNLSSLELGDSALYFCASSDGQGDYEQYFGPGTRLTVT.